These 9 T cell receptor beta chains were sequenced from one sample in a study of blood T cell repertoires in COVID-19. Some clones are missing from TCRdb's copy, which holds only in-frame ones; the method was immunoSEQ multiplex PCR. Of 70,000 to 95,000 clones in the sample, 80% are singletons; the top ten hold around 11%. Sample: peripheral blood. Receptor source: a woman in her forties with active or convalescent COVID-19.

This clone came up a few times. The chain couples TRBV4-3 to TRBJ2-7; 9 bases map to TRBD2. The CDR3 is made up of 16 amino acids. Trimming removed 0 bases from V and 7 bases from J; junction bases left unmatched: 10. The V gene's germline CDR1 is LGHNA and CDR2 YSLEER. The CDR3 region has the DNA TGCGCCAGCAGCCAAGAGGGGGTAGCGGGAGCGAAAGAGCAGTACTTC. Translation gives CASSQEGVAGAKEQYF.

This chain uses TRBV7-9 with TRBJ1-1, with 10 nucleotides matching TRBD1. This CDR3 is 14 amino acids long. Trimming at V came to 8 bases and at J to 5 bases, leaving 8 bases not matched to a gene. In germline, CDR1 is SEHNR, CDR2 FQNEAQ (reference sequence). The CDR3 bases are TGTGCCAGCCGAGGACAGGGGGGTGGGACTGAAGCTTTCTTT. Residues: CASRGQGGGTEAFF.

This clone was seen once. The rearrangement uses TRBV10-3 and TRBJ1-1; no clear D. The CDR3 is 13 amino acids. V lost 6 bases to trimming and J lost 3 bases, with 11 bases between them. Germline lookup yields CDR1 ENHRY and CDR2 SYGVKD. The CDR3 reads CAIRAVIHTEAFF. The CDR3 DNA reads TGTGCCATCAGGGCGGTAATTCACACTGAAGCTTTCTTT.

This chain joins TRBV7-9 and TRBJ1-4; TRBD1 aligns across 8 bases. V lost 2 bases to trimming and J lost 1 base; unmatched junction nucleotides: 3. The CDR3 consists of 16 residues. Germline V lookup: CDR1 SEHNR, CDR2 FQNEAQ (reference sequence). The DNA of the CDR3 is TGTGCCAGCAGCTTACTTGACAGGGGAACTAATGAAAAACTGTTTTTT. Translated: CASSLLDRGTNEKLFF.

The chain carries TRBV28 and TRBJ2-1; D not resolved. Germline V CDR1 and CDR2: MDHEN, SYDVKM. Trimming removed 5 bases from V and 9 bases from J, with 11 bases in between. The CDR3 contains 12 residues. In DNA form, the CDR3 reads TGTGCCAGCAGTAGTCTAGTCGGTGAGCAGTTCTTC. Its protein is CASSSLVGEQFF.

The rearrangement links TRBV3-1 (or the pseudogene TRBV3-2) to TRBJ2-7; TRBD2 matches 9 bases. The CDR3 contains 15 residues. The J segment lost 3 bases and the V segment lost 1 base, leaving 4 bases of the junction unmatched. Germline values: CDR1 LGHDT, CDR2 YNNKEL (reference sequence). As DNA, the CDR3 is TGTGCCAGCAGCCAAGTCCCTAGCGGGGTCTACGAGCAGTACTTC. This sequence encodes CASSQVPSGVYEQYF.

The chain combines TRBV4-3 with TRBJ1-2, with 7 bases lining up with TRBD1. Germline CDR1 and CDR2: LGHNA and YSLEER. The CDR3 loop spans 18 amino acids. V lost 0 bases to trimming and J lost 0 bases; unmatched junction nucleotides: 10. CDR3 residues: CASSQEKGAPGANYGYTF. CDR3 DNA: TGCGCCAGCAGCCAAGAGAAGGGGGCACCCGGAGCTAACTATGGCTACACCTTC.

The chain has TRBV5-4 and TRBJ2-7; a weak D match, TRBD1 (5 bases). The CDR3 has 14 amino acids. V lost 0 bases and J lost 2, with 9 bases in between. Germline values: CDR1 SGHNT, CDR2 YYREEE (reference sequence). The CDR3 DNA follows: TGTGCCAGCAGCTTGGAGCAGGGCCCCTACGAGCAGTACTTC. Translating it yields CASSLEQGPYEQYF.

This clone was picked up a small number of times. This CDR3 is CASRPTSGRVNEQFF. As DNA, the CDR3 is TGTGCCAGCAGACCTACTAGCGGGAGGGTCAATGAGCAGTTCTTC. The rearrangement joins TRBV6-5 to TRBJ2-1; 13 bases agree with TRBD2. CDR1 is MNHEY, CDR2 SVGAGI, per germline. V shed 6 bases and J 6 bases; nucleotides not matched to a gene: 5. CDR3 length: 15 amino acids.